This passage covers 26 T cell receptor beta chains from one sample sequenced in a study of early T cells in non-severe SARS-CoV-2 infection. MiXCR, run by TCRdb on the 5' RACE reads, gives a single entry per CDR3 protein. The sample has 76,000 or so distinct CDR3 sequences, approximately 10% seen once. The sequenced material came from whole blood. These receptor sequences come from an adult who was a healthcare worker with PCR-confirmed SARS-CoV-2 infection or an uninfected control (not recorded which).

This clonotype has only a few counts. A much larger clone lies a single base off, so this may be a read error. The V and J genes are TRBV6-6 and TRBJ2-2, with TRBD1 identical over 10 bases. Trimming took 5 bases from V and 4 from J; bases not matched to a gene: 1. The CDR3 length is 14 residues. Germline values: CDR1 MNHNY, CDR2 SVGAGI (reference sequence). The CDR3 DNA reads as TGTGCCAGCAGTCGACAGGGGGCCACCGGGGAGCTGTTTTTT. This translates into CASSRQGATGELFF.

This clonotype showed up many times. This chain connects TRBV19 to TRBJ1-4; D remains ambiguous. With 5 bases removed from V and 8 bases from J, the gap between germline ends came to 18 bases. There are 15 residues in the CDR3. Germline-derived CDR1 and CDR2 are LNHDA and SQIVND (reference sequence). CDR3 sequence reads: CASSDPRFRGEKLFF. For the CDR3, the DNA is TGTGCCAGTAGTGACCCACGGTTTCGCGGGGAAAAACTGTTTTTT.

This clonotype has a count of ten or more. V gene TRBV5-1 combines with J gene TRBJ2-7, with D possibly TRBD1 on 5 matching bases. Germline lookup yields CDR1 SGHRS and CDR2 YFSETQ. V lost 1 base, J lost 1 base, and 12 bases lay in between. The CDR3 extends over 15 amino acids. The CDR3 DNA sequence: TGCGCCAGCAGCTTGAGCTCGACAGAGTCCTACGAGCAGTACTTC. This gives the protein CASSLSSTESYEQYF.

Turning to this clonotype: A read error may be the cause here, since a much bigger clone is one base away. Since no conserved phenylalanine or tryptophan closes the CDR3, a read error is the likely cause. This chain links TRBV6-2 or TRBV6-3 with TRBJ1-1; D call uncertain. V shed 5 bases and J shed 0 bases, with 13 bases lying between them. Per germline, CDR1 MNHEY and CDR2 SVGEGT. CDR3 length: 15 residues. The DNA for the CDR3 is TGTGCCAGCAGTCCGGCGGGGAGGATGAACACTGAAGCTTTCCTT. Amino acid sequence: CASSPAGRMNTEAFL.

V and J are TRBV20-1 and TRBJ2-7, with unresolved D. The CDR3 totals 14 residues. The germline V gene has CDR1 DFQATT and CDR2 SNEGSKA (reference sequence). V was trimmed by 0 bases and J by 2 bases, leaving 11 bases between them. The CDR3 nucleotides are TGCAGTGCTAGAGATTCGATAACTACCTACGAGCAGTACTTC. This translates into CSARDSITTYEQYF.

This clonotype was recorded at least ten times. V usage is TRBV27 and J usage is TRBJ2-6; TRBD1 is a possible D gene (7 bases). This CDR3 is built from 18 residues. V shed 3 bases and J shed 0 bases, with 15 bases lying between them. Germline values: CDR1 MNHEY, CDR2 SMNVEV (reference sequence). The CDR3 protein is CASSFRGDGGSGANVLTF. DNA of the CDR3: TGTGCCAGCAGTTTCAGGGGGGACGGAGGCTCTGGGGCCAACGTCCTGACTTTC.

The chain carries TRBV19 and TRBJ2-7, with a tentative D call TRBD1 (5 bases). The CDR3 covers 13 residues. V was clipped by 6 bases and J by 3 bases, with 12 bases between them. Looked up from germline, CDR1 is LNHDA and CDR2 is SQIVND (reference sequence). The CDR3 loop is CASSQGIGYEQYF. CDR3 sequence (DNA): TGTGCCAGTAGCCAGGGTATCGGCTACGAGCAGTACTTC.

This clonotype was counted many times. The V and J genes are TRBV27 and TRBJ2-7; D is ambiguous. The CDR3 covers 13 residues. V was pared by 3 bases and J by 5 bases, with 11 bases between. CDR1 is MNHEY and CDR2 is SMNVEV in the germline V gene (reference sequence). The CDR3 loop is CASSFRGAHEQYF. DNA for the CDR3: TGTGCCAGCAGTTTCCGTGGAGCACACGAGCAGTACTTC.

The CDR3 sequence is CASSPGGPQETQYF. CDR3 DNA: TGTGCCAGCTCACCGGGGGGCCCCCAAGAGACCCAGTACTTC. J is TRBJ2-5 and V is TRBV18; the D call may be TRBD1 or TRBD2 (6 bases each). There are 14 residues in the CDR3. The V and J ends lost 3 bases and 1 base respectively, with 9 bases between them. CDR1 is KGHSH and CDR2 is LQKENI in the germline V gene.

CDR3 sequence reads: CASSFPDNEQFF. CDR3 coding DNA: TGCGCCAGCAGCTTCCCTGACAATGAGCAGTTCTTC. The chain couples TRBV5-1 to TRBJ2-1, with no clear D. The germline V gene encodes CDR1 SGHRS and CDR2 YFSETQ. V gave up 2 bases and J gave up 5 bases, with 5 bases separating them. The CDR3 loop spans 12 amino acids.

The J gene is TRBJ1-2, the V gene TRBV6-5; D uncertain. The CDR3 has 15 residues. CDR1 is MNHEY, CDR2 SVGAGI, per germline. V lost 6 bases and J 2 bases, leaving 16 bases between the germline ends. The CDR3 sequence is CASRAGRRRNYGYTF. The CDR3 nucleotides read TGTGCCAGCAGAGCCGGAAGACGGAGGAACTATGGCTACACCTTC.

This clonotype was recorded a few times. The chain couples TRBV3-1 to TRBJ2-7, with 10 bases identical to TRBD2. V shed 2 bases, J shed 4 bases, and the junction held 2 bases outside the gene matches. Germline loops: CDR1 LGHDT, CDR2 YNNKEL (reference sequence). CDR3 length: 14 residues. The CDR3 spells CASSQRTSGYEQYF. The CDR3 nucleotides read TGTGCCAGCAGCCAACGGACTAGCGGTTACGAGCAGTACTTC.

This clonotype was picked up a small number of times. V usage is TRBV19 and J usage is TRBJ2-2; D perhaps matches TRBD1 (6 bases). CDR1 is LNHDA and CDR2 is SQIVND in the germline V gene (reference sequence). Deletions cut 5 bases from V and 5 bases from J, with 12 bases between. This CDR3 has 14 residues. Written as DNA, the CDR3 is TGTGCCAGTAGTGGGGCAGGGGTGACCGGGGAGCTGTTTTTT. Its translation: CASSGAGVTGELFF.

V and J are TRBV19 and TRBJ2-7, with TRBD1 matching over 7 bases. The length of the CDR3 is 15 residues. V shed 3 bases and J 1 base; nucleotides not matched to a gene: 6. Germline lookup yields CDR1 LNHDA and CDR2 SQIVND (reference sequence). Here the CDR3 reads CASSISQGTSYEQYF. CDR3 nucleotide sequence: TGTGCCAGTAGTATCTCACAGGGGACATCCTACGAGCAGTACTTC.

CDR3 loop: CASRGGGLSYEQYF. The CDR3 DNA is TGTGCCAGCAGAGGGGGGGGCCTTTCCTACGAGCAGTACTTC. This chain joins TRBV6-1 and TRBJ2-7, with D possibly TRBD2 on 7 matching bases. Trimming took 6 bases from V and 1 from J, leaving 13 bases between them. The CDR3 length is 14 residues. Germline loops: CDR1 MNHNS, CDR2 SASEGT.

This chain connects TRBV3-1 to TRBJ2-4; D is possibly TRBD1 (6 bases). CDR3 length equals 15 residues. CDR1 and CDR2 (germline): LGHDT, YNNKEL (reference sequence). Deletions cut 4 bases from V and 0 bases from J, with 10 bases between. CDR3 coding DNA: TGTGCCAGCAGCCCCGGACAGCTAGCCAAAAACATTCAGTACTTC. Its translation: CASSPGQLAKNIQYF.

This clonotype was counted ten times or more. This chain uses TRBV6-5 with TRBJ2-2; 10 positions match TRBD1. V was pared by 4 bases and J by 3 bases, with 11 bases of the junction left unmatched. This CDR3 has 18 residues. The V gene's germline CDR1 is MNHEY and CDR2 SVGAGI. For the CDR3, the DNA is TGTGCCAGCAGTTTGTTGACAGGGGGCCCGATGGACACCGGGGAGCTGTTTTTT. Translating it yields CASSLLTGGPMDTGELFF.

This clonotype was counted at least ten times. CDR3 protein: CASSLAQGAQDEQFF. The CDR3 DNA is TGTGCCAGCAGCTTAGCACAGGGGGCTCAGGATGAGCAGTTCTTC. This chain uses TRBV7-3 with TRBJ2-1; 9 nucleotides line up with TRBD1. With V trimmed by 2 bases and J by 8 bases, 7 bases remained unmatched. The CDR3 is made up of 15 amino acids. CDR1 and CDR2 (germline): SGHTA, FQGTGA.

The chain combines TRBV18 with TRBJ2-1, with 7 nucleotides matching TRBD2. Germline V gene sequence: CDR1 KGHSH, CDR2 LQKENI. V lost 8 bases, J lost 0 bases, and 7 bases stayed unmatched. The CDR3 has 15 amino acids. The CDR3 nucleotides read TGTGCCAGCAGTGAAGCGGGAAGCTCCTACAATGAGCAGTTCTTC. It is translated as CASSEAGSSYNEQFF. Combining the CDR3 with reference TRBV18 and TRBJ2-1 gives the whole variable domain NAGVMQNPRHLVRRRGQEARLRCSPMKGHSHVYWYRQLPEEGLKFMVYLQKENIIDESGMPKERFSAEFPKEGPSILRIQQVVRGDSAAYFCASSEAGSSYNEQFFGPGTRLTVL.

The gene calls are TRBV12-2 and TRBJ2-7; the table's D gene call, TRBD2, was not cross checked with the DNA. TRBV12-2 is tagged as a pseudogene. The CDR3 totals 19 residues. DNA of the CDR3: TGTGCAAGTCGTTTTCCGCTAGCTCGTCTAGCGGACCTAAGATACGAGCAGTACTTC. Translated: CASRFPLARLADLRYEQYF.

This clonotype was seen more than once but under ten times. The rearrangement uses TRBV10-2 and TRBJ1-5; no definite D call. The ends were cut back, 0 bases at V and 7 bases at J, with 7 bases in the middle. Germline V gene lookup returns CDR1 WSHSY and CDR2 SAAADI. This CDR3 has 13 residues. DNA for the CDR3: TGCGCCAGCAGTGAGTCGCGGTGGCAGCCCCAGCATTTT. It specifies CASSESRWQPQHF.

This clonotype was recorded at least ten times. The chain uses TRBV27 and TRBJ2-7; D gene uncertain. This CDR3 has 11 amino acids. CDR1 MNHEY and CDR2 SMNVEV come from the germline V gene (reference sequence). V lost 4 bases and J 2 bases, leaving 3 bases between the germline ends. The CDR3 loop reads CASSSPYEQYF. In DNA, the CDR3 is TGTGCCAGCAGTTCTCCCTACGAGCAGTACTTC.

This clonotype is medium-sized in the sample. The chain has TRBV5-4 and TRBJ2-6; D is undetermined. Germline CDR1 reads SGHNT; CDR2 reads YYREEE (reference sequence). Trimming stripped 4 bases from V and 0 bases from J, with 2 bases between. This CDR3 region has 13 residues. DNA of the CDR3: TGTGCCAGCAGCCTCTCTGGGGCCAACGTCCTGACTTTC. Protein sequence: CASSLSGANVLTF.

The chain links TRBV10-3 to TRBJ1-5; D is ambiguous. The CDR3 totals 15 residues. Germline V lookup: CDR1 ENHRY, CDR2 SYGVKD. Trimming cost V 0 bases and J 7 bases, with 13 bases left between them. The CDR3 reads CAISESITDDQPQHF. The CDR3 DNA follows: TGTGCCATCAGTGAGTCGATCACAGATGACCAGCCCCAGCATTTT.

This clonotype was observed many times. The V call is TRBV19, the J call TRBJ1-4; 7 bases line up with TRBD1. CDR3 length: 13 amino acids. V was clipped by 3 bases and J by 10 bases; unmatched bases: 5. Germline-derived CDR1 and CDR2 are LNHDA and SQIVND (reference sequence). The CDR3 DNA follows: TGTGCCAGTAGTATCGACAGGGTGGCAAAACTGTTTTTT. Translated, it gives CASSIDRVAKLFF.

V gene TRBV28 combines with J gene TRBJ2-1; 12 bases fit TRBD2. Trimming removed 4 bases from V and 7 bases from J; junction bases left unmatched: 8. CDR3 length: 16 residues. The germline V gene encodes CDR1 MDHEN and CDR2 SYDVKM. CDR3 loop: CASSSLAGGFFNEQFF. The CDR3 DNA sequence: TGTGCCAGCAGTTCCCTAGCGGGGGGGTTCTTTAATGAGCAGTTCTTC. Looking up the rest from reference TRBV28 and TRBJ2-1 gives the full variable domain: DVKVTQSSRYLVKRTGEKVFLECVQDMDHENMFWYRQDPGLGLRLIYFSYDVKMKEKGDIPEGYSVSREKKERFSLILESASTNQTSMYLCASSSLAGGFFNEQFFGPGTRLTVL.